This TCR beta chain was sequenced during a study of blood T cell repertoires in COVID-19. Study overall: The United States, Italy and Spain supplied acute and convalescent COVID-19 samples.

Per the original data handling: Cell counts per sample came from amplifying reference gene primers. This table comes from immunoSEQ multiplex PCR, and its TCRdb copy is limited to in-frame clones, with some not included. Clonal size and the V and J genes are those of that table, whereas D and trimming came from the DNA. The sample holds fewer than 50,000 clones, 70% to 90% seen once. The germline V and J ends were trimmed by 0 bases and 4 bases, with 10 bases remaining between them. The germline CDR1 and CDR2 sequences are MGHRA and YSYEKL. This CDR3 comprises 14 residues. Sequenced: peripheral blood. The chain employs TRBV4-1 and TRBJ2-7, with D possibly TRBD2 on 5 matching bases. The clonotype was recovered from a man between 65 and 85 years old with active COVID-19. In DNA, the CDR3 is TGCGCCAGCAGCCAAGACCCACGGAGGTACGAGCAGTACTTC. It translates to CASSQDPRRYEQYF.